This T cell receptor (beta chain) is from a study of OX40 agonist ivuxolimab in advanced cancers. At the level of the study: Three individuals attained partial responses, comprising one hepatocellular carcinoma case and two cutaneous melanoma cases.

In germline, CDR1 is SGHTA, CDR2 FQGNSA. With 5 bases clipped from V and 3 bases from J, the junction kept 7 bases outside the gene matches. The CDR3 length is 15 residues. Details on this clone: Its specificity is not known.

Whole-study findings and limits: Relative to CD4+ cells, CD8+ T cells on average had more expanded clones. Researchers did not determine the expanded peripheral T cells' antigen specificity.

The protocol was immunoSEQ multiplex PCR, while the TCRdb copy is restricted to in-frame clones and leaves out a portion. The data hold tens of thousands of clones, with around 85% observed a single time. The J gene is TRBJ1-1, the V gene TRBV7-2; 9 bases are shared with TRBD1. This TCR was sampled from an adult with an advanced solid tumor such as melanoma, head and neck, liver or kidney cancer. This sample comprised CD4+ or CD8+ T cells sorted from blood, obtained in a trial of the OX40 agonist ivuxolimab. CDR3 nucleotide sequence: TGTGCCAGCAGCCAACCCGGGACAGGGCACACTGAAGCTTTCTTT. Amino acids: CASSQPGTGHTEAFF.